Following are 14 T cell receptor beta chains from one sample sequenced in a study of post-analysis software for immune sequencing data. Study-wide results and caveats: Controls had lower frequencies than patients of five or six TRBV segments, which included TRBV5-6, TRBV5-1 and TRBV20-1.

Included in the TCR beta cDNA libraries were unique molecular identifiers. TCRdb called the PCR reads again in MiXCR, with one record for every CDR3 protein. This table holds about 620,000 distinct CDR3 sequences, 44% found once. No cognate antigen is known for these TCRs. The sequencing input was blood. These TCRs come from a girl between 5 and 17 years old with multiple sclerosis.

This clonotype was detected a few times. V gene TRBV13 combines with J gene TRBJ2-7, with TRBD1 matching over 7 bases. CDR1 PRHDT and CDR2 FYEKMQ come from the germline V gene (reference sequence). Unmatched junction bases numbered 18, after V lost 3 bases and J lost 4 bases. CDR3 length equals 18 residues. CDR3 in DNA: TGTGCCAGCAGCTTGAGTTCTAGTTGGACAGGACGTTTTTACGAGCAGTACTTC. Its translation is CASSLSSSWTGRFYEQYF.

V gene TRBV12-3 or TRBV12-4 combines with J gene TRBJ1-5, with 7 bases that match TRBD1. This CDR3 contains 14 residues. Losses at the gene ends were 10 bases for V and 7 bases for J; bases not matched to a gene: 13. CDR3 in amino acids: CATSRDSIRQPQHF. The CDR3 nucleotides read TGTGCCACCTCGAGGGACAGCATCAGGCAGCCCCAGCATTTT.

There are a few counts of this clonotype. The chain combines TRBV3-1 with TRBJ1-1, with D possibly TRBD1 on 6 matching bases. This CDR3 is 14 amino acids long. V was cut by 4 bases and J by 4 bases, with 13 bases left in between. CDR1 and CDR2 (germline): LGHDT, YNNKEL (reference sequence). CDR3 DNA sequence: TGTGCCAGCAGCCCCCACTGGGGGCCCACTGAAGCTTTCTTT. Its translation: CASSPHWGPTEAFF. The full variable domain, completed using reference TRBV3-1 and TRBJ1-1, is DTAVSQTPKYLVTQMGNDKSIKCEQNLGHDTMYWYKQDSKKFLKIMFSYNNKELIINETVPNRFSPKSPDKAHLNLHINSLELGDSAVYFCASSPHWGPTEAFFGQGTRLTVV.

This clonotype was observed a few times. The V and J genes are TRBV7-2 and TRBJ2-1, with D possibly TRBD2 on 6 matching bases. Germline V CDR1 and CDR2: SGHTA, FQGNSA. Trimming took off 3 bases at V and 4 bases at J, with 13 bases between the two ends. The CDR3 loop spans 15 amino acids. CDR3 in amino acids: CASSLGGREYNEQFF. DNA of the CDR3: TGTGCCAGCAGCTTGGGAGGCCGGGAGTACAATGAGCAGTTCTTC.

The V and J genes are TRBV10-3 and TRBJ2-3; D not resolved. Germline V gives CDR1 ENHRY, CDR2 SYGVKD. V was clipped by 4 bases and J by 2 bases, with 22 bases between them. This CDR3 region has 18 residues. The CDR3 nucleotides are TGTGCCATCAGTGGCGCCTCTAAGCGCCGATCTTCCACAGATACGCAGTATTTT. It codes for CAISGASKRRSSTDTQYF.

V usage is TRBV7-9 and J usage is TRBJ1-1; D is possibly TRBD1 (5 bases). CDR3 length: 14 residues. In germline, CDR1 is SEHNR, CDR2 FQNEAQ (reference sequence). V was shortened by 0 bases and J by 5 bases, with 10 bases between the two germline ends. The CDR3 spells CASSLAGAMTEAFF. CDR3 bases: TGTGCCAGCAGCTTAGCAGGGGCGATGACTGAAGCTTTCTTT.

This rearrangement joins TRBV25-1 to TRBJ1-2, with D unresolved. Trimming removed 9 bases at V and 0 bases at J, with 8 bases between. The CDR3 is 12 residues long. Germline V gene data show CDR1 as MGHDK and CDR2 as SYGVNS. The chain's CDR3 is CASTDSNYGYTF. In DNA form, the CDR3 reads TGTGCCAGTACGGACTCTAACTATGGCTACACCTTC.

There are a few counts of this clonotype. DNA for the CDR3: TGCGCCAGCAGCCAAGATCCGGTGGGCGGAGCTCCTTCACAAGAGACCCAGTACTTC. Protein: CASSQDPVGGAPSQETQYF. The rearrangement links TRBV4-1 to TRBJ2-5, with D uncertain. This CDR3 has 19 amino acids. Trimming shortened V by 0 bases and J by 2 bases, and 22 bases separated the two germline ends. The germline gives CDR1 MGHRA, CDR2 YSYEKL.

This clonotype was detected only a few times. V and J are TRBV10-3 and TRBJ2-3; D might be TRBD2 (6 bases). Trimming removed 6 bases at V and 8 bases at J, with 21 bases between. The CDR3 totals 15 residues. Germline V gene data show CDR1 as ENHRY and CDR2 as SYGVKD. Written as DNA, the CDR3 is TGTGCCATCAGGCTAGGAGGGCGGCAAACGGGTACGCAGTATTTT. Residues: CAIRLGGRQTGTQYF.

This clonotype was observed a handful of times. The rearrangement uses TRBV10-3 and TRBJ1-2, with TRBD1 identical over 9 bases. The CDR3 spans 14 residues. Germline V gives CDR1 ENHRY, CDR2 SYGVKD. The trim removed 10 bases at V and 4 bases at J, leaving 10 bases unmatched. DNA for the CDR3: TGTGCCAGCACAGAACAGGGGGCAGTCTATGGCTACACCTTC. Translating gives CASTEQGAVYGYTF.

This CDR3 is CASRGGTGDANYGYTF. DNA of the CDR3: TGTGCCAGCAGGGGCGGGACAGGGGACGCTAACTATGGCTACACCTTC. The chain carries TRBV6-1 and TRBJ1-2, with 10 bases aligning to TRBD1. The CDR3 consists of 16 residues. Looked up from germline, CDR1 is MNHNS and CDR2 is SASEGT. J lost 0 bases, V lost 6 bases, and 7 bases had no gene match.

The chain couples TRBV3-1 to TRBJ1-2; 8 nucleotides match TRBD1. Trimming took 4 bases from V and 0 from J; bases not matched to a gene: 10. There are 17 residues in the CDR3. Germline V gives CDR1 LGHDT, CDR2 YNNKEL (reference sequence). In nucleotides, the CDR3 is TGTGCCAGCAGCCCAACCGGGACAGGATCAACTAACTATGGCTACACCTTC. Encoded protein: CASSPTGTGSTNYGYTF. The whole variable domain, filled in from reference TRBV3-1 and TRBJ1-2, reads DTAVSQTPKYLVTQMGNDKSIKCEQNLGHDTMYWYKQDSKKFLKIMFSYNNKELIINETVPNRFSPKSPDKAHLNLHINSLELGDSAVYFCASSPTGTGSTNYGYTFGSGTRLTVV.

This clonotype was picked up one time. V gene TRBV28 combines with J gene TRBJ2-1; 7 bases match TRBD2. Per germline, CDR1 MDHEN and CDR2 SYDVKM. V dropped 5 bases and J dropped 6; count of bases not matched to a gene: 7. The CDR3 length is 14 residues. The CDR3 nucleotides are TGTGCCAGCAGTCCTGGGGGGGGATTCAATGAGCAGTTCTTC. Translated, it gives CASSPGGGFNEQFF.

This clonotype was counted a single time. The gene calls are TRBV12-3 or TRBV12-4 and TRBJ2-1, with 11 bases matching TRBD2. The J segment lost 0 bases and the V segment lost 6 bases, leaving 10 bases of the junction unmatched. The CDR3 is 18 amino acids. The CDR3 nucleotides are TGTGCCAGCAGCCCGGCGACTAGCGGGGACGGCTCCTACAATGAGCAGTTCTTC. This codes for CASSPATSGDGSYNEQFF.